This T cell receptor beta chain was found in a study of post-analysis software for immune sequencing data. Findings and caveats of the study: Significantly decreased normalized Chao1 diversity was recorded for multiple sclerosis patients relative to controls. With TRBV5-6, TRBV5-1 and TRBV20-1 included, five TRBV segments were more frequent in patients than in controls. F measure clustering grouped samples strongly by preparation batch.

Comment on this clonotype: Antigen specificity is unknown. A junction boundary mismatches the germline segment, possibly from a read error.

The germline V gene has CDR1 SGHRS and CDR2 YFSETQ. CDR3 length: 15 residues. cDNA libraries of TCR beta carried unique molecular identifiers. The source material, about 0.9 to 11 million T cells, gave rise to roughly 0.5 million cDNA molecules. TCRdb passed the PCR reads through MiXCR, listing each CDR3 protein once. Of approximately 440,000 distinct CDR3 sequences in the sample, less than 45% were seen once. The clonotype was recovered from a girl aged 10-17 years with multiple sclerosis. Sequencing was carried out using blood. This chain joins TRBV5-1 and TRBJ2-5; a weak D match, TRBD2 (6 bases). CDR3 nucleotide sequence: TGCGCCAGCAGCTTGGCCAGCGGGCGGGAAGAGACCCAGAACTTC. This sequence encodes CASSLASGREETQNF.